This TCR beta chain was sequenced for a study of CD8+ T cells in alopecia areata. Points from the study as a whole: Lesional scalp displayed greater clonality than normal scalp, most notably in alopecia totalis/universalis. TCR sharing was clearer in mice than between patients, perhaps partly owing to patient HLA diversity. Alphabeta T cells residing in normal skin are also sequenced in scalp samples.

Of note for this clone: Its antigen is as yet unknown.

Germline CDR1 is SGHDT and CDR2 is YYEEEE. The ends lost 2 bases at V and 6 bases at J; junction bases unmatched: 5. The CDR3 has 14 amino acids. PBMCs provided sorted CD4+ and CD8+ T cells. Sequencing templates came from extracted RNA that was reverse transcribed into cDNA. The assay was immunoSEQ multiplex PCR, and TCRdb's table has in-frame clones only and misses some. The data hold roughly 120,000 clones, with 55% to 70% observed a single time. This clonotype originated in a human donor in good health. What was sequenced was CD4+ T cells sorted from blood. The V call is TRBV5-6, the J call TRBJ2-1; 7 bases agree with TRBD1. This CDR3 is CASSFGTATNEQFF. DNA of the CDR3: TGTGCCAGCAGCTTTGGGACAGCCACCAATGAGCAGTTCTTC. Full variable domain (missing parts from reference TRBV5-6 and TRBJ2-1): DAGVTQSPTHLIKTRGQQVTLRCSPKSGHDTVSWYQQALGQGPQFIFQYYEEEERQRGNFPDRFSGHQFPNYSSELNVNALLLGDSALYLCASSFGTATNEQFFGPGTRLTVL.